This TCR beta chain was identified in a study of response to subunit inactivated influenza vaccine. General observations from the study: Seasonal influenza vaccination, on each occasion, was suggested by the authors to recruit few new T cells.

Of note for this clonotype: The antigen is undetermined.

Germline loops: CDR1 SGHVS, CDR2 FNYEAQ. The V end was cut by 0 bases, the J end by 0 bases, with 19 bases between. The CDR3 is made up of 19 amino acids. TCRdb fed the RT-PCR reads into MiXCR, producing one record per CDR3 protein. The table has more than 550,000 distinct CDR3 sequences, about 12% seen once. The sequence was obtained from a man in his forties or fifties who received an inactivated influenza vaccine. The chain links TRBV7-6 to TRBJ2-3, with no clear D. Here the sequenced sample was PBMCs from blood, taken on the day of vaccination. The DNA of the CDR3 is TGTGCCAGCAGCTTAGCGACCCATCTAGTAACTTTAAGCACAGATACGCAGTATTTT. Its translation: CASSLATHLVTLSTDTQYF.